This is a list of T cell receptor beta chains from one sample in a study of cytomegalovirus exposure and HLA in healthy donors. TCRdb's table, derived via immunoSEQ multiplex PCR, lists solely in-frame clones and lacks some. The top ten clones hold around 7% of a sample with just over 150,000 clones, 82% of them seen once. Input material: PBMCs. The receptor source for this set is a woman aged 45-65 years in good health and CMV-seropositive. Both conserved end residues are part of each CDR3. A D gene is named only where the DNA matches it firmly.

NA | TRBJ1-2 | TRBV7-9 | CSSSSRQDGYTF
NA | TRBJ2-2 | TRBV27 | CASRGPTNTGELFF
TRBD2 | TRBJ2-3 | TRBV5-6 | CASSRPGLAVEDTQYF
NA | TRBJ1-6 | TRBV11-2 | CASSLGLNNSPLHF
TRBD1 | TRBJ1-1 | TRBV30 | CAWSQTGAGTEAFF
NA | TRBJ1-3 | TRBV19 | CASSPQGSGNTIYF
NA | TRBJ1-6 | TRBV5-8 | CASSLAGSSYNSPLHF
NA | TRBJ2-3 | TRBV11-2 | CASSAKRDYTDTQYF
NA | NA | TRBV6-5 | CASAQGGEQYF
TRBD2 | TRBJ2-7 | TRBV5-6 | CASSQGLAGSSYEQYF
NA | TRBJ2-1 | TRBV19 | CASSIVHRNEQFF
NA | TRBJ2-7 | TRBV30 | CAWSVQGVYEQYF
NA | TRBJ2-7 | TRBV5-1 | CASSNRGSYEQYF
NA | TRBJ2-1 | TRBV27 | CASWRGSSYNEQFF
TRBD1 | TRBJ2-2 | TRBV11-2 | CASSSGQGNTGELFF
TRBD1 | TRBJ1-6 | TRBV6-1 | CASSEETGGGNSPLHF
NA | TRBJ1-5 | TRBV7-6 | CASSPRTAQNQPQHF
NA | TRBJ1-5 | TRBV19 | CASSIHQNSNQPQHF
TRBD1 | TRBJ2-2 | TRBV27 | CASRGGTGVTGELFF
NA | TRBJ2-2 | TRBV4-3 | CASSHPRFGELFF
NA | TRBJ1-6 | TRBV7-2 | CASSLVLGGYNSPLPF
TRBD2 | TRBJ2-3 | TRBV13 | CASSSFKRGTPDTQYF
NA | TRBJ1-1 | TRBV7-2 | CASSLGLTEAFF
NA | TRBJ2-3 | TRBV6-4 | CASRGTSQSTQYF
TRBD1 | TRBJ1-5 | TRBV19 | CASQPDRTGSLSNQPQHF
NA | TRBJ1-1 | TRBV9 | CASSARAGGHTEAFF
NA | TRBJ1-6 | TRBV9 | CASSAQRDNSPLHF
TRBD1 | TRBJ1-2 | TRBV6-1 | CASSGDSYGYTF
TRBD2 | TRBJ2-3 | TRBV10-2 | CASGSSGGRDTQYF
TRBD1 | TRBJ1-6 | TRBV6-5 | CASSYEGQGVNSPLHF
NA | TRBJ2-7 | TRBV5-1 | CASSLFDNEQYF
TRBD2 | TRBJ2-3 | TRBV6-1 | CASSIGGGFDTQYF
TRBD1 | TRBJ2-1 | TRBV9 | CASSVVGLGDRGTNEQFF
NA | TRBJ1-4 | TRBV6-5 | CASSYSTGVGEKLFF
TRBD2 | TRBJ2-3 | TRBV15 | CATSRPAGGPDTQYF
TRBD1 | TRBJ2-1 | TRBV5-4 | CASSQGTGGLNEQFF
NA | TRBJ1-3 | TRBV7-9 | CASGTVSPGNTIYF
TRBD1 | TRBJ1-1 | TRBV4-3 | CASSPSRDRVLGTEAFF
TRBD1 | TRBJ2-7 | TRBV9 | CASSVATGGAYEQYF
NA | TRBJ2-7 | TRBV27 | CASSFGQGTYEQYF